This TCR beta chain was sequenced in a study of PD-L1 blockade in urothelial cancer. Turning to the study itself: Prior exposure to chemotherapy in patients amounted to 0 to 3 regimens received.

The protocol was immunoSEQ multiplex PCR, while the TCRdb copy is restricted to in-frame clones and leaves out a portion. The table lists 50,000 to 65,000 clones, about 87% of them singletons. Germline loops: CDR1 SGHNT, CDR2 YENEEA. V gave up 3 bases and J gave up 3 bases, with 10 bases separating them. The CDR3 has 14 amino acids. The TCR was taken from a man aged 35 to 55 with urothelial cancer. The V and J genes are TRBV11-3 and TRBJ2-3; TRBD2 is a possible D gene (6 bases). The sequencing used PBMCs, collected around atezolizumab (anti-PD-L1) treatment. The CDR3 sequence: CASSFRGLTDTQYF. The DNA for the CDR3 is TGTGCCAGCAGCTTTCGTGGACTAACAGATACGCAGTATTTT.